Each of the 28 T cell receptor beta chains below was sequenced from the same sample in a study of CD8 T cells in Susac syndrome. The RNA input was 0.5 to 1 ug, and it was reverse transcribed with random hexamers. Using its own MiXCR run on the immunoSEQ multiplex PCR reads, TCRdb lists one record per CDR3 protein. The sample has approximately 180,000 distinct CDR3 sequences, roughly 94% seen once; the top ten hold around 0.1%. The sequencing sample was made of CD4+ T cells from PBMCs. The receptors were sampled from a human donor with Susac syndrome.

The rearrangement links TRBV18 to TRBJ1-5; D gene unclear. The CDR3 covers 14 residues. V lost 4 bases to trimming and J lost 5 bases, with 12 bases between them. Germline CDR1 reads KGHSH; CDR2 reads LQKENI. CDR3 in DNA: TGTGCCAGCTCACTTGACGGTAAAGATCAGCCCCAGCATTTT. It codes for CASSLDGKDQPQHF.

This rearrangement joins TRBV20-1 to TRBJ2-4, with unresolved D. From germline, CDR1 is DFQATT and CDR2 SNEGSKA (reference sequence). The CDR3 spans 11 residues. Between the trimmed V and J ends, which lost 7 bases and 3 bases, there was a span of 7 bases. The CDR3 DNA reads TGCAGTGTACCTAGCAAAAACATTCAGTACTTC. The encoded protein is CSVPSKNIQYF.

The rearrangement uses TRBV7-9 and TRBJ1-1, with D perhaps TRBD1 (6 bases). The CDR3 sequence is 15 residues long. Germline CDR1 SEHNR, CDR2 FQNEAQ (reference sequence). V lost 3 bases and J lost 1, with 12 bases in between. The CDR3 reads CASSFRGQTNTEAFF. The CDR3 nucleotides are TGTGCCAGCAGCTTTAGAGGACAGACGAACACTGAAGCTTTCTTT.

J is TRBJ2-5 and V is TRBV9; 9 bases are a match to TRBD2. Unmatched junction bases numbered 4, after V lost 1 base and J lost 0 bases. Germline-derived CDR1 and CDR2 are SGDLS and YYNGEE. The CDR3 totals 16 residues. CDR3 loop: CASSVRGRGYQETQYF. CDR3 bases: TGTGCCAGCAGCGTACGCGGGAGGGGGTACCAAGAGACCCAGTACTTC.

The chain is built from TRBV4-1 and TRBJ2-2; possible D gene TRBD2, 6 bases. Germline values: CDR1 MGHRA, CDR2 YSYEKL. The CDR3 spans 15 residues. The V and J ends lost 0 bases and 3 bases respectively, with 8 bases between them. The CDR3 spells CASSQDRDYTGELFF. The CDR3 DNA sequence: TGCGCCAGCAGCCAAGACCGGGACTACACCGGGGAGCTGTTTTTT.

CDR3 sequence reads: CSASGRPNTGELFF. In DNA, the CDR3 is TGCAGTGCTAGCGGGAGGCCGAACACCGGGGAGCTGTTTTTT. V gene TRBV20-1 combines with J gene TRBJ2-2; 7 bases agree with TRBD2. Germline CDR1 reads DFQATT; CDR2 reads SNEGSKA (reference sequence). V was pared by 3 bases and J by 0 bases, with 1 base of the junction left unmatched. The CDR3 extends over 14 amino acids.

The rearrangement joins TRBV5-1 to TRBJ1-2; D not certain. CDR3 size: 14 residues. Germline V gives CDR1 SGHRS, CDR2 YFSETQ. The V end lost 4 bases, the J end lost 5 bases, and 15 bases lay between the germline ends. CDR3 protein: CASSPTRAVYGYTF. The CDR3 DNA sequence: TGCGCCAGCAGCCCAACACGAGCTGTATATGGCTACACCTTC.

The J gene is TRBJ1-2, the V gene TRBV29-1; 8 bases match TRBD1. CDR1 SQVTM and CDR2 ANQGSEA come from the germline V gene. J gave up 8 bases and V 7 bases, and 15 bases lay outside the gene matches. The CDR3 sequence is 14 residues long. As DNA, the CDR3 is TGCAGCGCCGCTGGGGTTGGACAGGGCCCAGGCTACACCTTC. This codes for CSAAGVGQGPGYTF.

The CDR3 region has the DNA TGCAGTGCTACTACCGCGGGGGGCCGACTCCAAGAGACCCAGTACTTC. It specifies CSATTAGGRLQETQYF. The chain is built from TRBV20-1 and TRBJ2-5; 8 bases agree with TRBD2. Germline CDR1 is DFQATT and CDR2 is SNEGSKA (reference sequence). The CDR3 has 16 residues. J lost 1 base, V lost 4 bases, and 11 bases had no gene match.

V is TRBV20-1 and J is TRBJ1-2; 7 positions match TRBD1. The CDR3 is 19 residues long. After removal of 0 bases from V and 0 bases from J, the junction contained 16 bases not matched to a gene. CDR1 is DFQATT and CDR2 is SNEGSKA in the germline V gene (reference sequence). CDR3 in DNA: TGCAGTGCTAGAGATAGGGCGCGGCAGGGGGTCCTAGCTAACTATGGCTACACCTTC. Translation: CSARDRARQGVLANYGYTF.

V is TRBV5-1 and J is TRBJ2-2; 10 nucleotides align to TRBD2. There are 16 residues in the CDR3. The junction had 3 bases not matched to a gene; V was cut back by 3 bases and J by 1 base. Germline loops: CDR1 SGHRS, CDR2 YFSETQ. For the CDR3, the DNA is TGCGCCAGCAGCTCGGGACTAGCGAGGAACACCGGGGAGCTGTTTTTT. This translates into CASSSGLARNTGELFF.

CDR3 loop: CSAGGTLNKNIQYF. The CDR3 bases are TGCAGCGCCGGAGGGACACTAAACAAAAACATTCAGTACTTC. The rearrangement joins TRBV29-1 to TRBJ2-4; the D call may be TRBD1 or TRBD2 (6 bases each). Trimming stripped 7 bases from V and 3 bases from J, with 16 bases between. This CDR3 has 14 amino acids. CDR1 is SQVTM, CDR2 ANQGSEA, per germline.

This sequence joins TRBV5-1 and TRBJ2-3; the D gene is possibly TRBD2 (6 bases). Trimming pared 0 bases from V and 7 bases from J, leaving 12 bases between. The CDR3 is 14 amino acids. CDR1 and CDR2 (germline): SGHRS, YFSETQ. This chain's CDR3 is CASSLGDSGNTQYF. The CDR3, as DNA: TGCGCCAGCAGCTTGGGGGACTCGGGGAATACGCAGTATTTT.

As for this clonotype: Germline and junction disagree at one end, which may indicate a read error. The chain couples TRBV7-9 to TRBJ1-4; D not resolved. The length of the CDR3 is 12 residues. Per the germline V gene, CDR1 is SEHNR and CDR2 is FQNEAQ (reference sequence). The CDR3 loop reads CASSSTNEKLFF. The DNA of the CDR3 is TGTGCCAGCAGCTCAACGAATGAAAAACTGTTTTTT.

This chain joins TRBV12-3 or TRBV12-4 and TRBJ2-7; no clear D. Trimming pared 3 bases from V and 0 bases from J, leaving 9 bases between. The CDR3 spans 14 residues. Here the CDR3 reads CASSFDPSSYEQYF. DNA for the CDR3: TGTGCCAGCAGTTTTGACCCTAGCTCCTACGAGCAGTACTTC.

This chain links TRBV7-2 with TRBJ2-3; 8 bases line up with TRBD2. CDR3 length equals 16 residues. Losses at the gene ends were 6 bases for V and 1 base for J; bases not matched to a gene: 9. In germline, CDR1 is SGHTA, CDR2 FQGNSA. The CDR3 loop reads CASSPEGRGGTDTQYF. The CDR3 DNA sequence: TGTGCCAGCAGTCCAGAGGGGCGGGGGGGCACAGATACGCAGTATTTT.

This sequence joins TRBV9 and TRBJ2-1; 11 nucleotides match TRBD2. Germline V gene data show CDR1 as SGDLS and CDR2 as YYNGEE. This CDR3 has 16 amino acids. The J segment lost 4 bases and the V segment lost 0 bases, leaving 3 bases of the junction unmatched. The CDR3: CASSVGIAGGYNEQFF. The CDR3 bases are TGTGCCAGCAGCGTAGGTATAGCGGGGGGGTACAATGAGCAGTTCTTC.

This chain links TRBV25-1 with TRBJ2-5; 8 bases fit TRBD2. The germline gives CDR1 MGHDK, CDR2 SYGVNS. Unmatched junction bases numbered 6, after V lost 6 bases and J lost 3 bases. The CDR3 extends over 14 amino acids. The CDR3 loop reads CASSLSGGKETQYF. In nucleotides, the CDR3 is TGTGCCAGCAGCCTAAGCGGGGGAAAAGAGACCCAGTACTTC.

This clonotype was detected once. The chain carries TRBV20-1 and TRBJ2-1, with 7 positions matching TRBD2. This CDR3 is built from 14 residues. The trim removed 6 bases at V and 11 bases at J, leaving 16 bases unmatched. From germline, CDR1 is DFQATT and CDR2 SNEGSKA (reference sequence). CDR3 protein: CSALRSGLIYQQFF. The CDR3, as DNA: TGCAGTGCCCTTAGGTCGGGACTAATCTATCAGCAGTTCTTC.

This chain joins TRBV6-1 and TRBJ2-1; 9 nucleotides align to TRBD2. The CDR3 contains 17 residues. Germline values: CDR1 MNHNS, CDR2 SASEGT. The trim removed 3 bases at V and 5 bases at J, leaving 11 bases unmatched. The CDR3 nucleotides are TGTGCCAGCAGTGACCCTTCGCGGGGGGGCTCGAACAATGAGCAGTTCTTC. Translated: CASSDPSRGGSNNEQFF.

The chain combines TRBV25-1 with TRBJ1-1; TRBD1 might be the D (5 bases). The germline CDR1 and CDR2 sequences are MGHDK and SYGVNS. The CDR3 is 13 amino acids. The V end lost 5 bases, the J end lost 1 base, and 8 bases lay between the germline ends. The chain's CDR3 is CASSMDTNTEAFF. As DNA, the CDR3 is TGTGCCAGCAGTATGGACACGAACACTGAAGCTTTCTTT.

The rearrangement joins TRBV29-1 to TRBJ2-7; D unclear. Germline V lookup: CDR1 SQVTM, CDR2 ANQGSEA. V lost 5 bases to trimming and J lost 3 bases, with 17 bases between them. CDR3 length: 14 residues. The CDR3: CSVSRRDQVYEQYF. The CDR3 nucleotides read TGCAGCGTTTCCCGCCGAGATCAGGTCTACGAGCAGTACTTC.

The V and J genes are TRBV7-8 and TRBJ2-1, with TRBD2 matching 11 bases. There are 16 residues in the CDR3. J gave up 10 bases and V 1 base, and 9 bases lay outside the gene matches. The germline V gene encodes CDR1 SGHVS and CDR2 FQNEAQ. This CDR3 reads CASSLGWLAGGGEQFF. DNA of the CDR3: TGTGCCAGCAGCTTAGGTTGGCTAGCGGGGGGAGGAGAGCAGTTCTTC.

For the CDR3, the DNA is TGTGCCTGGAGTGACGGGGCCCGCGATGAGCAGTTCTTC. Translation: CAWSDGARDEQFF. V gene TRBV30 combines with J gene TRBJ2-1; D may be TRBD1 or TRBD2 (5 bases each). This CDR3 comprises 13 residues. Per germline, CDR1 GTSNPN and CDR2 SVGIG (reference sequence). V was trimmed by 1 base and J by 8 bases, leaving 12 bases between them.

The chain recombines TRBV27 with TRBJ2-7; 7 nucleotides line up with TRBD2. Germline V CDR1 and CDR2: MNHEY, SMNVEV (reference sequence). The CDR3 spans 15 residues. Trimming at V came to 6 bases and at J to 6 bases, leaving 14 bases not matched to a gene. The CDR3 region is CASRRVGRESTEQYF. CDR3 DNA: TGTGCCAGCAGGAGGGTCGGGCGGGAGTCTACCGAGCAGTACTTC.

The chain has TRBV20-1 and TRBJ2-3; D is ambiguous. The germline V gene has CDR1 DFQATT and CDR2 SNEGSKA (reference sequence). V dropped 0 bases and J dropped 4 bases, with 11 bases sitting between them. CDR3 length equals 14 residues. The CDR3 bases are TGCAGTGCTAGAGATCGAGGCCCCCCAGATACGCAGTATTTT. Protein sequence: CSARDRGPPDTQYF.

The CDR3 bases are TGCAGTGCTAGGACGGTTGTTGGCTATGGCTACACCTTC. Translation gives CSARTVVGYGYTF. The rearrangement joins TRBV20-1 to TRBJ1-2; D is undetermined. The germline V gene encodes CDR1 DFQATT and CDR2 SNEGSKA (reference sequence). This CDR3 has 13 amino acids. V was trimmed by 3 bases and J by 4 bases, leaving 12 bases between them.

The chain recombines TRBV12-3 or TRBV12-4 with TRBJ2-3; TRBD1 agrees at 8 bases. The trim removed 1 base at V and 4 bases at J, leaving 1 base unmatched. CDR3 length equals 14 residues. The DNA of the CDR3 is TGTGCCAGCAGTTTAGTACAGGGGGCAGATACGCAGTATTTT. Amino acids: CASSLVQGADTQYF.